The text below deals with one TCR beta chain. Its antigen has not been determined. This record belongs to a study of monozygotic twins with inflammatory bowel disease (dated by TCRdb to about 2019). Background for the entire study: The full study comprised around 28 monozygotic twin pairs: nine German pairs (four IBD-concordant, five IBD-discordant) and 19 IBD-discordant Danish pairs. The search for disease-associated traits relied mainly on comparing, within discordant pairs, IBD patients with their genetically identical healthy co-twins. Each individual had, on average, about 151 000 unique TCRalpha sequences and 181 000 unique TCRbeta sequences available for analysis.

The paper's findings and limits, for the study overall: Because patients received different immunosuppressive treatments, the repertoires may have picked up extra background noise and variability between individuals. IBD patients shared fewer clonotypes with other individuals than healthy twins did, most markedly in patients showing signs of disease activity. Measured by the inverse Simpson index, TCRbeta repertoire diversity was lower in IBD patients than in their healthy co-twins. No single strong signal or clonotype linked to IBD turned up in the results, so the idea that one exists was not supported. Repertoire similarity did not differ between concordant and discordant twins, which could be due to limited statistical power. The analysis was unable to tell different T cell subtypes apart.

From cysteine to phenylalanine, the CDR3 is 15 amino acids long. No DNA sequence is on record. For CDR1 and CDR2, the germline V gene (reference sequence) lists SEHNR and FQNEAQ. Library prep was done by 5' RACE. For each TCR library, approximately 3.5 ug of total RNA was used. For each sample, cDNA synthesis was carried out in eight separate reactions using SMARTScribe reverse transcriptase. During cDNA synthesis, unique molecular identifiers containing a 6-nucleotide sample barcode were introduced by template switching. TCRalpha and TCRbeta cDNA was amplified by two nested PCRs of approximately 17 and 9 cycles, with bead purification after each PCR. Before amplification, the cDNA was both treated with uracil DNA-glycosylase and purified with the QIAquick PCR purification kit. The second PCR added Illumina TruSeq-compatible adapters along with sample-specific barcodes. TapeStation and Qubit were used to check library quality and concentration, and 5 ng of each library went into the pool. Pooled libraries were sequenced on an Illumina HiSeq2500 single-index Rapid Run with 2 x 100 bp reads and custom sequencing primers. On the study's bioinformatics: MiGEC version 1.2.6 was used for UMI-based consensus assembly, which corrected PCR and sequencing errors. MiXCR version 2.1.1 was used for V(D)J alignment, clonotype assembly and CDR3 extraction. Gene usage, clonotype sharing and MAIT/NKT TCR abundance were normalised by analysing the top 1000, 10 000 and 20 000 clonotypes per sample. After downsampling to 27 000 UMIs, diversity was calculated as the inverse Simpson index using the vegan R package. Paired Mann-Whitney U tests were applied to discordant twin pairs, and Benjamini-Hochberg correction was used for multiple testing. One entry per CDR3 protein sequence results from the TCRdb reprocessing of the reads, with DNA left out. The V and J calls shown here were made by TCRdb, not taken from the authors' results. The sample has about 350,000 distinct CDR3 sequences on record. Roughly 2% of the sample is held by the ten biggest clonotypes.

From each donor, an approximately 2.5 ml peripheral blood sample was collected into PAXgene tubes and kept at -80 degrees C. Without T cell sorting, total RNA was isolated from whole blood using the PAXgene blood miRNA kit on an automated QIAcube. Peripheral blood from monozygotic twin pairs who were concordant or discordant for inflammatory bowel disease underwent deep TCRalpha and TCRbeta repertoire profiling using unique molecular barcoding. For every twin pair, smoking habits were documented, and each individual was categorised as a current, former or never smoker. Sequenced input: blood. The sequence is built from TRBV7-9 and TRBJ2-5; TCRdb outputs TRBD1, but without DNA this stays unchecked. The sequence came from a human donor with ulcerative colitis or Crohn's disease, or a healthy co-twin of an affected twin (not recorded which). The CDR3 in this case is CTSSLDYGGRETQYF.